The clone carrying this T cell receptor beta chain occurred a few times. As yet, its antigen is unknown. These data are taken from a study of beta chain features in type 1 diabetes. Study conclusions and caveats: cDNA sequencing could over-represent cells with high TCR expression.

Of the isolated RNA, all was reverse transcribed, and so the sequenced material was expressed TCRB transcripts. An average approximately 3.7 million reads came from naive, central memory and regulatory T cell samples. The method was immunoSEQ multiplex PCR; TCRdb's version includes in-frame clones alone and lacks a portion of them. The sample has about 330,000 clones, approximately 10% seen once. Every participating donor gave one draw, a heparinised blood sample averaging approximately 110 mL. Germline values: CDR1 LNHNV, CDR2 YYDKDF (reference sequence). CDR3 length: 15 residues. Trimming pared 2 bases from V and 3 bases from J, leaving 11 bases between.

This sequence originates from a woman aged 25 to 39 in good health. The sequencing input was naive CD4+ T cells from blood. J is TRBJ2-1 and V is TRBV15; D perhaps matches TRBD1 (5 bases). The CDR3 DNA sequence: TGTGCCACCAGCAGATCAAATCAGGGCTACAATGAGCAGTTCTTC. It translates to CATSRSNQGYNEQFF.